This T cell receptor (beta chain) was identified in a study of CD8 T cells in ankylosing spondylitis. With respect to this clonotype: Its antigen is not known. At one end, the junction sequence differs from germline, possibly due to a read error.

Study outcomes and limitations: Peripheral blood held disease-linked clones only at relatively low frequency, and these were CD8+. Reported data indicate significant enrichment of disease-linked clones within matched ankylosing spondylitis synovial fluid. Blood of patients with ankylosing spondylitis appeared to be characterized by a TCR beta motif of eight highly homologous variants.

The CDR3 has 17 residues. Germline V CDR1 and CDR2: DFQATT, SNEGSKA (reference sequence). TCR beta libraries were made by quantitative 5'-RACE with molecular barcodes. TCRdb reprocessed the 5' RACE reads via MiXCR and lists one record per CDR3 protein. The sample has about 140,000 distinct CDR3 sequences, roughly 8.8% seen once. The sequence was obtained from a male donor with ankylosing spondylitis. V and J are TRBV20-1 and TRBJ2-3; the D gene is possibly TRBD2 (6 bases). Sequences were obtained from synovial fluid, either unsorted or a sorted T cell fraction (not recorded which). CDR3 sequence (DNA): TGCTGTGCTCCTCCGAGTAGCGGCCCCCTGGGGACAGATACGCAGTATTTT. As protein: CCAPPSSGPLGTDTQYF.